Listed below are T cell receptor beta chains from one sample, sequenced in a study of Ad26.COV2.S vaccination and SARS-CoV-2 variants. Sequencing used immunoSEQ multiplex PCR; TCRdb keeps in-frame clones, though not all of them. The data hold about 680,000 clones, with 70% to 90% observed a single time. Sample: peripheral blood, taken in a trial of Ad26.COV2.S vaccine versus placebo. The receptors were gathered from a person between 18 and 59 years old who received the Ad26.COV2.S COVID-19 vaccine or a placebo. The CDR3 runs from the conserved cysteine through the conserved F or W. Each record gives: J gene, clone size, V gene, CDR3 protein. A row's size may be missing; if present it is once, few, many or a size class.

J gene: TRBJ2-2
clone size: .
V gene: TRBV19
CDR3 protein: CASSIGTANTGELFF

J gene: TRBJ2-1
clone size: .
V gene: TRBV5-1
CDR3 protein: CASDRGGSYNEQFF

J gene: TRBJ1-5
clone size: .
V gene: TRBV20-1
CDR3 protein: CSASKVASNQPQHF

J gene: TRBJ2-1
clone size: .
V gene: TRBV7-8
CDR3 protein: CASRPRGTSRDNEQFF

J gene: TRBJ2-7
clone size: .
V gene: TRBV5-1
CDR3 protein: CASSPLQGAGYEQYF

J gene: TRBJ2-1
clone size: .
V gene: TRBV6-5
CDR3 protein: CASSPQGAYEQFF

J gene: TRBJ2-1
clone size: .
V gene: TRBV11-3
CDR3 protein: CASSSPGLVSGEQFF

J gene: TRBJ2-2
clone size: .
V gene: TRBV4-3
CDR3 protein: CASSQDLGIGVELFF

J gene: TRBJ2-1
clone size: .
V gene: TRBV30
CDR3 protein: CAWALLKGLGNEQFF

J gene: TRBJ2-5
clone size: .
V gene: TRBV4-1
CDR3 protein: CASSQRTYQETQYF

J gene: TRBJ2-1
clone size: .
V gene: TRBV10-3
CDR3 protein: CAISEAGRADEQFF

J gene: TRBJ1-1
clone size: .
V gene: TRBV3-1/TRBV3-2
CDR3 protein: CASSLGTNEAFF

J gene: TRBJ1-2
clone size: .
V gene: TRBV6-5
CDR3 protein: CASSHLTGWLNGYTF

J gene: TRBJ1-2
clone size: .
V gene: TRBV6-5
CDR3 protein: CAIHPGTGAHLGYTF

J gene: TRBJ2-3
clone size: .
V gene: TRBV11-3
CDR3 protein: CASSLDPEASTDTQYF

J gene: TRBJ2-4
clone size: .
V gene: TRBV27
CDR3 protein: CASSLWDPAKNIQYF

J gene: TRBJ1-2
clone size: few
V gene: TRBV28
CDR3 protein: CASREGPYGYTF

J gene: TRBJ2-1
clone size: once
V gene: TRBV9
CDR3 protein: CASSAGTSGGKQFF